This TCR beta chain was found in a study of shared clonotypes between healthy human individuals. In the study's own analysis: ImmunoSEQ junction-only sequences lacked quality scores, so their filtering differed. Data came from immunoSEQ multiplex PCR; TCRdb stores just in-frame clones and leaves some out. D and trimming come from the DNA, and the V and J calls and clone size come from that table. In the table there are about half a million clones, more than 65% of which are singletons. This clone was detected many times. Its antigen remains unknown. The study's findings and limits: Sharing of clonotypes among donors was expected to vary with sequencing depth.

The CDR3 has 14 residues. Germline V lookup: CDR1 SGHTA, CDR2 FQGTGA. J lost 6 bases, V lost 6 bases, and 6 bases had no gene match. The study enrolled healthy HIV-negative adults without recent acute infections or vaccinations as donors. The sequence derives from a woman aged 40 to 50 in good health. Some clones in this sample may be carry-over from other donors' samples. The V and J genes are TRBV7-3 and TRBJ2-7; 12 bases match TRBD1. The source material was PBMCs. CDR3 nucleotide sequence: TGTGCCAGCAGTTTCGGGACAGGGGGCGGCGAGCAGTACTTC. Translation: CASSFGTGGGEQYF.